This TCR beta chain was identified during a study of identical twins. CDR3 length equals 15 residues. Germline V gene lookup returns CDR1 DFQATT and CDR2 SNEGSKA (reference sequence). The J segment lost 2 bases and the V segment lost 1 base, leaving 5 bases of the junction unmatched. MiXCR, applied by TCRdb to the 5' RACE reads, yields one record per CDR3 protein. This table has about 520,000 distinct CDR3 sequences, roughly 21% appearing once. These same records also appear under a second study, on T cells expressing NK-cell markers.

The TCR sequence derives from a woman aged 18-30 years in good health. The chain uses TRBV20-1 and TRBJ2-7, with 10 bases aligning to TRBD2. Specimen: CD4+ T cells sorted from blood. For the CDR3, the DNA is TGCAGTGCTAGAGCCCCAGGACTAGCGGCCTACGAGCAGTACTTC. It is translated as CSARAPGLAAYEQYF.